This TCR beta chain was found in a study of immune characterization of retroperitoneal liposarcoma. The CDR3 spans 14 residues. Trimming took 5 bases from V and 1 from J, leaving 11 bases between them. The V gene's germline CDR1 is SGHTA and CDR2 FQGNSA. TCRdb re-called the PCR reads through MiXCR, storing one row per CDR3 protein. The data hold thousands of distinct CDR3 sequences, with approximately 39% observed a single time. This clonotype was sampled from a male donor with retroperitoneal liposarcoma. The chain is built from TRBV7-2 and TRBJ2-5; the D is unclear. Specimen: tumor tissue. The chain's CDR3 is CASSLPGIQETQYF. The DNA of the CDR3 is TGTGCCAGCAGCCTCCCGGGTATCCAAGAGACCCAGTACTTC.